One and the same sample provided the 32 T cell receptor beta chains below, sequenced in a study of identical twins. MiXCR was run by TCRdb on the 5' RACE reads, yielding one entry per CDR3 protein. The data contain 250,000 or so distinct CDR3 sequences, about 8% of them singletons. This sample was shared with a second study, whose subject was yellow fever vaccine responses in identical twins.

Sequenced: CD8+ T cells sorted from blood. The receptors here all came from a woman aged 18-30 years in good health.

This clonotype was seen repeatedly, ten times or more. V and J are TRBV4-2 and TRBJ2-2, with TRBD2 as a possible D gene (6 bases). The CDR3 has 12 residues. V was clipped by 11 bases and J by 1 base, with 8 bases between them. The germline CDR1 and CDR2 sequences are LGHNA and YNFKEQ. CDR3 region: CAFSGNTGELFF. DNA of the CDR3: TGTGCCTTTAGCGGGAACACCGGGGAGCTGTTTTTT.

This clonotype was recorded at least ten times. The CDR3, as DNA: TGCAGCGCCACGTTGTATAACGAGCAGTACTTC. This sequence encodes CSATLYNEQYF. The rearrangement joins TRBV29-1 to TRBJ2-7, with unresolved D. V was clipped by 7 bases and J by 5 bases, with 12 bases between them. The CDR3 runs 11 residues. Germline lookup yields CDR1 SQVTM and CDR2 ANQGSEA.

The rearrangement joins TRBV6-6 to TRBJ2-1; TRBD1 aligns across 7 bases. V lost 6 bases and J lost 9; bases outside the gene matches: 8. The germline gives CDR1 MNHNY, CDR2 SVGAGI (reference sequence). This CDR3 spans 13 amino acids. DNA of the CDR3: TGTGCCAGCAGCTCCGACAGGGCAGGTGAGCAGTTCTTC. Amino acids: CASSSDRAGEQFF.

This sequence joins TRBV5-5 and TRBJ2-3, with a possible D match to TRBD1 (6 bases). Germline V gives CDR1 SGHKS, CDR2 YYEKEE (reference sequence). The CDR3 consists of 18 residues. The V end lost 0 bases, the J end lost 4 bases, and 21 bases lay between the germline ends. CDR3 coding DNA: TGTGCCAGCAGCTTGGAGAGGCGGATAGGGGGTACCCCAGATACGCAGTATTTT. It encodes CASSLERRIGGTPDTQYF.

This chain links TRBV14 with TRBJ2-7; D unresolved. V dropped 5 bases and J dropped 3 bases, with 14 bases sitting between them. Looked up from germline, CDR1 is SGHDN and CDR2 is FVKESK. CDR3 length equals 14 residues. CDR3 protein: CASSDWEDGYEQYF. The CDR3 region has the DNA TGTGCCAGCAGCGACTGGGAAGACGGCTACGAGCAGTACTTC.

This clonotype came up a few times. This chain links TRBV27 with TRBJ2-5; no clear D. Trimming pared 8 bases from V and 1 base from J, leaving 11 bases between. CDR3 size: 13 residues. Germline V gene data show CDR1 as MNHEY and CDR2 as SMNVEV (reference sequence). CDR3 sequence: CASRLGFQETQYF. CDR3 DNA sequence: TGTGCCAGCCGCCTAGGGTTCCAAGAGACCCAGTACTTC.

The table lists this clonotype with many counts. The chain recombines TRBV20-1 with TRBJ2-1; D is unclear. CDR1 is DFQATT, CDR2 SNEGSKA, per germline (reference sequence). This CDR3 has 16 residues. Trimming shortened V by 5 bases and J by 0 bases, and 17 bases separated the two germline ends. CDR3 residues: CSAPPDAASSYNEQFF. CDR3 sequence (DNA): TGCAGTGCTCCTCCCGATGCCGCTAGCTCCTACAATGAGCAGTTCTTC.

This rearrangement joins TRBV6-2 or TRBV6-3 to TRBJ2-3, with 15 bases that match TRBD2. The J segment lost 4 bases and the V segment lost 8 bases, leaving 13 bases of the junction unmatched. From germline, CDR1 is MNHEY and CDR2 SVGEGT. The length of the CDR3 is 18 residues. CDR3 bases: TGTGCCAGCGGAGACTGGACTAGCGGGAGGGCCGGTGCAGATACGCAGTATTTT. The encoded protein is CASGDWTSGRAGADTQYF.

This clonotype was observed many times. CDR3 bases: TGTGCCAGCAGCTTAGGTACCAGCCTGAACACTGAAGCTTTCTTT. This sequence encodes CASSLGTSLNTEAFF. The V call is TRBV7-6, the J call TRBJ1-1; no reliable D call. The CDR3 covers 15 residues. Trimming shortened V by 1 base and J by 0 bases, and 9 bases separated the two germline ends. Germline CDR1 and CDR2: SGHVS and FNYEAQ.

The chain is built from TRBV6-5 and TRBJ2-1; 10 bases fit TRBD2. This CDR3 has 17 amino acids. Germline-derived CDR1 and CDR2 are MNHEY and SVGAGI. V was pared by 2 bases and J by 2 bases, with 6 bases of the junction left unmatched. In nucleotides, the CDR3 is TGTGCCAGCAGTTACCAGGGACTAGCGCTTACCTACAATGAGCAGTTCTTC. This encodes CASSYQGLALTYNEQFF.

This clonotype was recorded at least ten times. This chain joins TRBV7-9 and TRBJ2-7; TRBD2 matches at 7 bases. Germline V gene data show CDR1 as SEHNR and CDR2 as FQNEAQ (reference sequence). The trim removed 5 bases at V and 2 bases at J, leaving 6 bases unmatched. The length of the CDR3 is 14 residues. CDR3 coding DNA: TGTGCCAGCAGCGATAGCGGGCACCCCTACGAGCAGTACTTC. The encoded protein is CASSDSGHPYEQYF. The complete variable domain, with remaining parts taken from reference TRBV7-9 and TRBJ2-7, reads DTGVSQNPRHKITKRGQNVTFRCDPISEHNRLYWYRQTLGQGPEFLTYFQNEAQLEKSRLLSDRFSAERPKGSFSTLEIQRTEQGDSAMYLCASSDSGHPYEQYFGPGTRLTVT.

V gene TRBV6-4 combines with J gene TRBJ2-6, with TRBD2 matching 9 bases. The CDR3 runs 17 residues. Germline V CDR1 and CDR2: MRHNA, SNTAGT. The J segment lost 1 base and the V segment lost 3 bases, leaving 4 bases of the junction unmatched. CDR3 protein: CASSESAGGSGANVLTF. As DNA, the CDR3 is TGTGCCAGCAGTGAAAGTGCGGGAGGGTCTGGGGCCAACGTCCTGACTTTC.

This clonotype has at least ten counts. This chain links TRBV5-5 with TRBJ2-7; D perhaps matches TRBD2 (6 bases). Germline V gene lookup returns CDR1 SGHKS and CDR2 YYEKEE (reference sequence). CDR3 length: 14 residues. Deletions cut 1 base from V and 7 bases from J, with 15 bases between. CDR3 DNA: TGTGCCAGCAGCTTGTTTACGTTGGGGGGTGAGCAGTACTTC. Its protein product is CASSLFTLGGEQYF.

This clonotype was seen more than once but under ten times. The chain links TRBV20-1 to TRBJ2-7, with a tentative D call TRBD2 (5 bases). Trimming shortened V by 7 bases and J by 4 bases, and 14 bases separated the two germline ends. This CDR3 has 12 residues. Germline V gene sequence: CDR1 DFQATT, CDR2 SNEGSKA (reference sequence). CDR3 region: CSVTRAGYEQYF. CDR3 nucleotide sequence: TGCAGTGTTACTAGAGCCGGATACGAGCAGTACTTC.

This clonotype showed up just a few times. The V call is TRBV29-1, the J call TRBJ2-1; 7 positions match TRBD1. The germline V gene has CDR1 SQVTM and CDR2 ANQGSEA. The CDR3 spans 14 residues. J was trimmed by 1 base and V by 4 bases; bases with no gene match: 4. The CDR3 is CSVVGTDSYNEQFF. As DNA, the CDR3 is TGCAGCGTTGTAGGGACAGATTCCTACAATGAGCAGTTCTTC.

The sample holds many counts of this clonotype. The rearrangement links TRBV27 to TRBJ2-1; 7 positions match TRBD1. This CDR3 is built from 14 residues. With V trimmed by 5 bases and J by 4 bases, 5 bases remained unmatched. Per the germline V gene, CDR1 is MNHEY and CDR2 is SMNVEV (reference sequence). The CDR3 reads CASSRQGWYNEQFF. The CDR3 nucleotides read TGTGCCAGCAGTAGACAGGGTTGGTACAATGAGCAGTTCTTC.

This clonotype was detected ten times or more. The J gene is TRBJ2-1, the V gene TRBV29-1, with a tentative D call TRBD1 (5 bases). Germline V gene sequence: CDR1 SQVTM, CDR2 ANQGSEA. The V gene lost 4 bases and the J gene lost 4 bases, with 14 bases spanning the gap. This CDR3 has 14 residues. CDR3 in amino acids: CSVGGSPPYNEQFF. The CDR3 DNA reads as TGCAGCGTTGGGGGCTCCCCGCCTTACAATGAGCAGTTCTTC.

This clonotype was counted between two and nine times. The chain carries TRBV19 and TRBJ2-7; 9 bases match TRBD1. CDR3 length: 15 amino acids. CDR1 is LNHDA, CDR2 SQIVND, per germline (reference sequence). Losses at the gene ends were 4 bases for V and 5 bases for J; bases not matched to a gene: 9. CDR3 coding DNA: TGTGCCAGTAGTACCGGGACAGGGATATTCGACGAGCAGTACTTC. It is translated as CASSTGTGIFDEQYF.

The rearrangement uses TRBV5-1 and TRBJ1-1; a possible D gene is TRBD1 (5 bases). Trimming pared 0 bases from V and 7 bases from J, leaving 13 bases between. Germline lookup yields CDR1 SGHRS and CDR2 YFSETQ. The CDR3 is made up of 14 amino acids. The CDR3 protein is CASSLDYLDIEAFF. CDR3 nucleotide sequence: TGCGCCAGCAGCTTGGATTATTTGGACATTGAAGCTTTCTTT.

This clonotype has a count of ten or more. V gene TRBV27 combines with J gene TRBJ2-7, with 11 nucleotides matching TRBD2. Germline V lookup: CDR1 MNHEY, CDR2 SMNVEV (reference sequence). Losses at the gene ends were 7 bases for V and 6 bases for J; bases not matched to a gene: 14. CDR3 length equals 16 residues. As DNA, the CDR3 is TGTGCCAGCAAAAGGACTAGCGGGCCCGCGGGTCGCGAGCAGTACTTC. Encoded protein: CASKRTSGPAGREQYF.

This clonotype came up many times. The V call is TRBV29-1, the J call TRBJ2-1; D not resolved. Germline assignment: CDR1 SQVTM and CDR2 ANQGSEA. This CDR3 contains 15 residues. Trimming stripped 8 bases from V and 2 bases from J, with 19 bases between. The CDR3 sequence is CSFHPAGSPYNEQFF. CDR3 nucleotides: TGCAGCTTTCATCCTGCAGGCTCCCCCTACAATGAGCAGTTCTTC.

This clonotype was seen repeatedly, ten times or more. This chain joins TRBV9 and TRBJ2-3; D may be TRBD1 or TRBD2 (5 bases each). This CDR3 comprises 15 residues. The germline V gene encodes CDR1 SGDLS and CDR2 YYNGEE. The V end was cut by 3 bases, the J end by 2 bases, with 13 bases between. The DNA of the CDR3 is TGTGCCAGCAGCGCGGGACCCCCGGACACAGATACGCAGTATTTT. Encoded protein: CASSAGPPDTDTQYF.

Many counts were recorded for this clonotype. This rearrangement joins TRBV29-1 to TRBJ2-7; D is possibly TRBD1 (5 bases). Germline assignment: CDR1 SQVTM and CDR2 ANQGSEA. This CDR3 comprises 11 residues. V was cut by 6 bases and J by 3 bases, with 9 bases left in between. CDR3 coding DNA: TGCAGCGTCTGGACAAACTACGAGCAGTACTTC. It codes for CSVWTNYEQYF.

A word on this clonotype: The junction and the germline gene differ at one end; a read error may be behind it. The rearrangement links TRBV12-3 or TRBV12-4 to TRBJ2-2; 14 bases match TRBD2. The length of the CDR3 is 19 residues. CDR3 sequence: CAISSEPGLAGVKTGELFF. The CDR3 DNA reads TGTGCCATCAGTTCAGAACCGGGACTAGCGGGGGTAAAGACCGGGGAGCTGTTTTTT.

In this sample, this clonotype turned up many times. V usage is TRBV7-9 and J usage is TRBJ2-7; 10 bases are shared with TRBD2. Germline loops: CDR1 SEHNR, CDR2 FQNEAQ (reference sequence). J lost 1 base, V lost 3 bases, and 6 bases had no gene match. The CDR3 totals 16 residues. Here the CDR3 DNA reads TGTGCCAGCAGCTTGCTTAGGGGACTAGCGTCCTACGAGCAGTACTTC. Its protein product is CASSLLRGLASYEQYF.

This clonotype was picked up a small number of times. V gene TRBV6-2 or TRBV6-3 combines with J gene TRBJ2-1; D is undetermined. The CDR3 spans 11 residues. Trimming left V 6 bases short and J 9 bases short, with 9 bases between. Germline CDR1 reads MNHEY; CDR2 reads SVGEGT. CDR3 sequence: CASRLLGEQFF. The CDR3 coding sequence is TGTGCCAGCAGACTCCTGGGTGAGCAGTTCTTC.

The chain combines TRBV3-1 with TRBJ2-7, with TRBD2 matching 9 bases. This CDR3 has 16 amino acids. Per the germline V gene, CDR1 is LGHDT and CDR2 is YNNKEL (reference sequence). The V gene end was trimmed by 1 base and the J gene end by 2 bases; junction bases not matched to a gene: 6. The CDR3 DNA reads TGTGCCAGCAGCCAAGTAGGACTAGCGAGAGCCTACGAGCAGTACTTC. It yields the protein CASSQVGLARAYEQYF.

This clonotype came up a few times. The chain joins TRBV7-3 to TRBJ2-3, with D unclear. Germline CDR1 and CDR2: SGHTA and FQGTGA. This CDR3 spans 16 amino acids. V gave up 4 bases and J gave up 2 bases, with 16 bases separating them. The CDR3 DNA reads as TGTGCCAGCAGCTCTTTGCCGGTTGAGGACACAGATACGCAGTATTTT. Encoded protein: CASSSLPVEDTDTQYF.

This clonotype was observed at least ten times. The V and J genes are TRBV12-3 or TRBV12-4 and TRBJ2-4; the D is unclear. The CDR3 is 14 amino acids. The V gene lost 3 bases and the J gene lost 7 bases, with 13 bases spanning the gap. The CDR3 sequence is CASSFMLERNIQYF. CDR3 bases: TGTGCCAGCAGTTTTATGTTGGAACGGAACATTCAGTACTTC.

The rearrangement links TRBV7-9 to TRBJ2-3; no definite D call. The CDR3 loop spans 15 amino acids. Germline values: CDR1 SEHNR, CDR2 FQNEAQ (reference sequence). Trimming took off 3 bases at V and 4 bases at J, with 14 bases between the two ends. The CDR3 loop reads CASSFHLEDADTQYF. The CDR3 bases are TGTGCCAGCAGCTTCCATCTAGAGGATGCAGATACGCAGTATTTT.

CDR3 in DNA: TGTGCCAGCAGCGGAGTGGGGAACTCCTACGAGCAGTACTTC. This translates into CASSGVGNSYEQYF. The V gene is TRBV9, the J gene TRBJ2-7, with D hard to call. V lost 3 bases and J lost 0, with 10 bases in between. Germline loops: CDR1 SGDLS, CDR2 YYNGEE. This CDR3 comprises 14 residues.

The chain is built from TRBV20-1 and TRBJ2-1, with D unresolved. This CDR3 is built from 12 residues. Germline values: CDR1 DFQATT, CDR2 SNEGSKA (reference sequence). Trimming removed 4 bases from V and 9 bases from J, with 13 bases in between. The CDR3 region is CSATSPWGEQFF. The CDR3 DNA sequence: TGCAGTGCTACTAGTCCCTGGGGTGAGCAGTTCTTC.